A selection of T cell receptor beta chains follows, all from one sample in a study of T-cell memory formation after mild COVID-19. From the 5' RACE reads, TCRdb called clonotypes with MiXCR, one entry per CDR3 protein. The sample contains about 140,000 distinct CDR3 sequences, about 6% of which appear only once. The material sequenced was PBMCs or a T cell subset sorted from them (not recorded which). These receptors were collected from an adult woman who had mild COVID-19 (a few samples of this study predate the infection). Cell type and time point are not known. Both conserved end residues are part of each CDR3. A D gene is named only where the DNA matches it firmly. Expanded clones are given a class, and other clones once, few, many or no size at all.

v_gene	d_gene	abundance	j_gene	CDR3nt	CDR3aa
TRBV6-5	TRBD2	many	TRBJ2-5	TGTGCCAGCAGTTACTCGAGCACTAGCGGGAGTTATGTTGGGAAGACCCAGTACTTC	CASSYSSTSGSYVGKTQYF
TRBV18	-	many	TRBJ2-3	TGTGCCAGCTCACCCCCCATGACAGATACGCAGTATTTT	CASSPPMTDTQYF
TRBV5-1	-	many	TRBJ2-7	TGCGCCAGCAGCCCTACGGCAGGGAACTCCTACGAGCAGTACTTC	CASSPTAGNSYEQYF
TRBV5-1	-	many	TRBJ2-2	TGCGCCAGCAGCTCAGCGGCCAACACCGGGGAGCTGTTTTTT	CASSSAANTGELFF
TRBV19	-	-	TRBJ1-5	TGTGCCAGTAGAACCTCCCCGGGGTATAATCAGCCCCAGCATTTT	CASRTSPGYNQPQHF
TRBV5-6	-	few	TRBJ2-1	TGTGCCAGCAGCTTGCAATCGGGCCTCAATGAGCAGTTCTTC	CASSLQSGLNEQFF
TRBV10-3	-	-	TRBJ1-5	TGTGCCCTCAGGCCGGGTCTTGGGAATCAGCCCCAGCATTTT	CALRPGLGNQPQHF
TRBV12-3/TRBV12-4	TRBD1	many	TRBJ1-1	TGTGCCAGCAGCTTGAAAGCGACAGGGACAGCTTTCTTT	CASSLKATGTAFF
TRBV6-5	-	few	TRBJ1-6	TGTGCCAGCAGTTACTCTAGGAATTCACCCCTCCACTTT	CASSYSRNSPLHF
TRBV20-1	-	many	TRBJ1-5	TGCAGTGCTAGCGGGGGTATGGGCAATCAGCCCCAGCATTTT	CSASGGMGNQPQHF
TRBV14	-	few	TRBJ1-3	TGTGCCAGCAAGGACACCCACTCATCTGGAAACACCATATATTTT	CASKDTHSSGNTIYF
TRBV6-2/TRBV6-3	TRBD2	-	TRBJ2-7	TGTGCCAGCAGAAGACTAGCGGCTTTCTACGAGCAGTACTTC	CASRRLAAFYEQYF
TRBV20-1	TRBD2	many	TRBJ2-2	TGCAGTGCTAGAGATCGGAGCGGGAGGGCCCACGGGGAGCTGTTTTTT	CSARDRSGRAHGELFF
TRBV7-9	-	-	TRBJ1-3	TGTGCCAGCAGCTTAGCGCTACGGGGGGCGGCTGGAAACACCATATATTTT	CASSLALRGAAGNTIYF
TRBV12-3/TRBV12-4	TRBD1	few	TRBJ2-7	TGTGCCAGCAGTTTTCGCACCGGGACAGGGATCTACGAGCAGTACTTC	CASSFRTGTGIYEQYF
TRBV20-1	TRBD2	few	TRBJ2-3	TGCAGTGCTAGATGGGCGAGCGGGGAATATACGCAGTATTTT	CSARWASGEYTQYF
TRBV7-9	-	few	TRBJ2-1	TGTGCCACCAGCAGGAGCTCCTACAATGAGCAGTTCTTC	CATSRSSYNEQFF
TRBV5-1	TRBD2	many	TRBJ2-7	TGCGCCAGCAGCGCAACTAGCGGAGCCACCTACGAGCAGTACTTC	CASSATSGATYEQYF
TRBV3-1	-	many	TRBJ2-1	TGTGCCAGCAGCCCGGGACACGCCTACAATGAGCAGTTCTTC	CASSPGHAYNEQFF
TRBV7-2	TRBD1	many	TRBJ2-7	TGTGCCAGCAGTTCCTCGATCGGACAGGGCCGCTACGAGCAGTACTTC	CASSSSIGQGRYEQYF
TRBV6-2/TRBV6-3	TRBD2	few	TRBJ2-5	TGTGCCAGCAGGTTCCTACTAGCGGTACAAGAGACCCAGTACTTC	CASRFLLAVQETQYF
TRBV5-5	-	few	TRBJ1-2	TGTGCCAGCAGCTCCCTAGCCGAAGGAGGCTACACCTTC	CASSSLAEGGYTF
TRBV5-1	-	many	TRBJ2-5	TGCGCCAGCAGCTCACAAGGGGGGACAGAGACCCAGTACTTC	CASSSQGGTETQYF